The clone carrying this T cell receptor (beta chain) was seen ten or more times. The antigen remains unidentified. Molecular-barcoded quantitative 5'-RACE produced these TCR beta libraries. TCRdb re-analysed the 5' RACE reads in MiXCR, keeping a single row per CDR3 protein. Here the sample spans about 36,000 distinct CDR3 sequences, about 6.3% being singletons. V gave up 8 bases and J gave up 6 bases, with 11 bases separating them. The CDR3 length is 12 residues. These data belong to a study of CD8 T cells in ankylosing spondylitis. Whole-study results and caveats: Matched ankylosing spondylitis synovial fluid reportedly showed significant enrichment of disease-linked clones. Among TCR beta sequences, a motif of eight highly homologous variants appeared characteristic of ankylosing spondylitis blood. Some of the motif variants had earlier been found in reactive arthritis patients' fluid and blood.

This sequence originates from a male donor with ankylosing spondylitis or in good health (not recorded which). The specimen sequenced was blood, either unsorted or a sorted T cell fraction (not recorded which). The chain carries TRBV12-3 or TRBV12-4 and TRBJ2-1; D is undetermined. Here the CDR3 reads CASCSHGNEQFF. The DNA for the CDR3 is TGTGCCAGCTGTTCCCATGGCAATGAGCAGTTCTTC.